This is a list of T cell receptor beta chains from one sample in a study of CXCR3-negative and CXCR3-positive naive CD8 T cells. Each CDR3 protein gets one entry in TCRdb, which reprocessed the 5' RACE reads and gives no DNA. Across 75,000 to 100,000 distinct CDR3 sequences, the top ten clones capture 0.85% to 1.4% of the sample. Sequenced sample: naive CXCR3+ CD8+ T cells from blood. These receptors all stem from a human donor in good health. Some clones in this sample may be carry-over from other donors' samples. The CDR3 runs from the conserved cysteine through the conserved F or W.

V	length	J	CDR3
TRBV19	15	TRBJ1-5	CASHHWGGSNQPQHF
TRBV4-3	16	TRBJ1-1	CASSQETGGRNTEAFF
TRBV12-3/TRBV12-4	13	TRBJ2-2	CASGDANTGELFF
TRBV7-6	15	TRBJ1-2	CASSWGAGENYGYTF
TRBV20-1	14	TRBJ2-5	CSARDQGPTETQYF
TRBV19	14	TRBJ2-7	CASSAGLGAYEQYF
TRBV10-3	12	TRBJ1-5	CAISAPDQPQHF
TRBV4-3	14	TRBJ2-3	CASGLGSSTDTQYF
TRBV6-1	13	TRBJ2-7	CASNDRESYEQYF
TRBV29-1	13	TRBJ1-3	CSARTGAGNTIYF
TRBV12-3/TRBV12-4	15	TRBJ2-5	CASSLAYQRGETQYF
TRBV20-1	13	TRBJ2-7	CSARWEESYEQCF
TRBV10-2	13	TRBJ2-7	CASSPDRTYEQYF
TRBV20-1	14	TRBJ1-5	CSAPFRMGNQPQHF
TRBV19	15	TRBJ2-1	CASSIGTRGYNEQFF
TRBV7-9	18	TRBJ2-1	CASSRFGAGANSYNEQFF
TRBV6-1	15	TRBJ1-2	CASSEERAFPYGYTF
TRBV9	13	TRBJ2-7	CASSAPRSGEQYF
TRBV5-1	14	TRBJ2-2	CASSPNGNTGELFF
TRBV7-2	15	TRBJ2-7	CASSLIGQGSYEQYF
TRBV30	14	TRBJ2-7	CAWRPGQSQGEQNF
TRBV18	16	TRBJ2-1	CASSSNRESSYNEQFF
TRBV28	15	TRBJ1-4	CASSLGQLYNEKLFF
TRBV7-6	14	TRBJ2-7	CASSLESQVYEQYF